This record concerns one T cell receptor beta chain sequence. This table comes from immunoSEQ multiplex PCR, and its TCRdb copy is limited to in-frame clones, with some not included. The sample consists of approximately 74,000 clones, less than 90% of them appearing once. The entry originates in a study of T cell changes during pregnancy in multiple sclerosis. Specimen: peripheral blood, collected before pregnancy. The sequence derives from a female donor with multiple sclerosis, enrolled in a pregnancy study.

CDR3 DNA sequence: TGTGCCAGCAGTAAAAGGTCGGGCAGGGGAGCTGGCTACACCTTC. Amino acid sequence: CASSKRSGRGAGYTF. J is TRBJ1-2 and V is TRBV2; possibly TRBD1 for D (6 bases). The V end was cut by 5 bases, the J end by 7 bases, with 20 bases between. Germline-derived CDR1 and CDR2 are SNHLY and FYNNEI. The CDR3 spans 15 residues.